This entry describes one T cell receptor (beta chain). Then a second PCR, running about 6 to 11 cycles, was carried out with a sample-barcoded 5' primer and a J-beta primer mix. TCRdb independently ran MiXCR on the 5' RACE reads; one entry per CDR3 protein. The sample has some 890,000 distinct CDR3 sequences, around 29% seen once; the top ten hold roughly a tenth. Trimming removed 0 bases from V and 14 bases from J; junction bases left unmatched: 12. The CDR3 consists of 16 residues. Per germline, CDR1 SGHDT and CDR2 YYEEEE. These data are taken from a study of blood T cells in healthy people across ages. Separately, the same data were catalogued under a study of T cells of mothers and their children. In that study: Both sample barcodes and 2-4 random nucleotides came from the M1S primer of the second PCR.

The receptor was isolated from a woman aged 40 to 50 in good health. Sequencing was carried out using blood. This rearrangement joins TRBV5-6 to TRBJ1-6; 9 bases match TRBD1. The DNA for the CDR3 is TGTGCCAGCAGCTTGGGTCGGACAGGGGCCCAGTGGGCCCTCCACTTT. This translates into CASSLGRTGAQWALHF.